Shown below are 22 T cell receptor beta chains from a single sample sequenced in a study of blood T cells in healthy people across ages. Together with a sample-barcoded 5' primer, a J-beta primer mix was included in a second PCR lasting about 6 to 11 cycles. TCRdb redid the calling of the 5' RACE reads with MiXCR, one entry per CDR3 protein. This table has some 1.7 million distinct CDR3 sequences, approximately 30% appearing once. Sequencing input: blood. The receptors shown here come from a woman aged 30 to 39 in good health.

This clonotype turned up a few times. The V call is TRBV11-2, the J call TRBJ1-1, with D perhaps TRBD1 (6 bases). The germline gives CDR1 SGHAT, CDR2 FQNNGV. V lost 3 bases, J lost 1 base, and 21 bases lay in between. The CDR3 is 18 amino acids. CDR3 protein: CASSFISQRDTPNTEAFF. DNA for the CDR3: TGTGCCAGCAGCTTTATATCCCAAAGGGACACACCGAACACTGAAGCTTTCTTT.

The J gene is TRBJ2-3, the V gene TRBV5-1; 8 bases fit TRBD2. The length of the CDR3 is 15 residues. Unmatched junction bases numbered 8, after V lost 4 bases and J lost 4 bases. The germline V gene encodes CDR1 SGHRS and CDR2 YFSETQ. CDR3 loop: CASSQSGSVADTQYF. The CDR3 DNA reads TGCGCCAGCAGCCAGAGCGGGAGTGTCGCAGATACGCAGTATTTT.

This clonotype was seen once. At one of its ends the junction is not consistent with the germline gene, which may arise from a read error. The chain combines TRBV30 with TRBJ2-1; D is ambiguous. In germline, CDR1 is GTSNPN, CDR2 SVGIG (reference sequence). The CDR3 is made up of 14 amino acids. The CDR3 region has the DNA TGTGCCTGGAGTCCTGTGAGCTCCCACAATGAGCAGTTCTTC. Protein: CAWSPVSSHNEQFF.

This clonotype came up a few times. This sequence joins TRBV5-5 and TRBJ2-1; no reliable D call. V lost 10 bases and J 6 bases, leaving 11 bases between the germline ends. CDR1 and CDR2 from the germline V gene are SGHKS and YYEKEE (reference sequence). The CDR3 is made up of 11 amino acids. CDR3 amino acids: CASGSINEQFF. CDR3 bases: TGTGCCTCTGGATCGATCAATGAGCAGTTCTTC.

This clonotype was counted at least ten times. DNA of the CDR3: TGTGCCATCAGTGAGCGGGCAGGCGGCGGGAGGTCCTCCTACGAGCAGTACTTC. Its protein product is CAISERAGGGRSSYEQYF. V usage is TRBV10-3 and J usage is TRBJ2-7; 8 bases line up with TRBD2. The germline V gene has CDR1 ENHRY and CDR2 SYGVKD. The CDR3 loop spans 18 amino acids. V was clipped by 2 bases and J by 0 bases; unmatched bases: 12.

This clonotype was detected ten times or more. J is TRBJ2-5 and V is TRBV20-1; 11 bases are a match to TRBD2. Losses at the gene ends were 4 bases for V and 4 bases for J; bases not matched to a gene: 2. The CDR3 loop spans 13 amino acids. Germline-derived CDR1 and CDR2 are DFQATT and SNEGSKA (reference sequence). CDR3 DNA: TGCAGTGCTACACTAGCGGGGGCAGAGACCCAGTACTTC. Amino acid sequence: CSATLAGAETQYF.

J is TRBJ2-7 and V is TRBV7-9; D call uncertain. CDR3 length: 12 residues. The V end lost 8 bases, the J end lost 4 bases, and 12 bases lay between the germline ends. In germline, CDR1 is SEHNR, CDR2 FQNEAQ (reference sequence). The CDR3 coding sequence is TGTGCCAGCGGGCAGGTTATATACGAGCAGTACTTC. Translation gives CASGQVIYEQYF.

There are a few counts of this clonotype. V gene TRBV12-3 or TRBV12-4 combines with J gene TRBJ1-2; D uncertain. CDR3 length: 15 amino acids. Trimming cost V 5 bases and J 3 bases, with 16 bases left between them. As DNA, the CDR3 is TGTGCCAGCAGTCCCTGGACGGAAATTTACTATGGCTACACCTTC. Protein product: CASSPWTEIYYGYTF.

The chain couples TRBV5-1 to TRBJ2-5; D is perhaps TRBD2 (5 bases). Trimming cost V 2 bases and J 9 bases, with 17 bases left between them. Germline assignment: CDR1 SGHRS and CDR2 YFSETQ. The CDR3 runs 14 residues. The CDR3 spells CASSFSRGSLSQYF. The CDR3 nucleotides read TGCGCCAGCAGCTTCTCACGGGGAAGTTTGTCCCAGTACTTC.

This clonotype has more than one count but fewer than ten. The CDR3 sequence is CASSQEGGLGTDTQYF. CDR3 in DNA: TGCGCCAGCAGCCAAGAGGGGGGGCTGGGCACAGATACGCAGTATTTT. The chain is built from TRBV4-1 and TRBJ2-3; D perhaps matches TRBD2 (7 bases). The germline CDR1 and CDR2 sequences are MGHRA and YSYEKL. The ends were cut back, 0 bases at V and 1 base at J, with 11 bases in the middle. The CDR3 is 16 residues long.

This clonotype has just a few counts. J is TRBJ2-7 and V is TRBV7-9, with 7 bases that match TRBD2. Germline CDR1 reads SEHNR; CDR2 reads FQNEAQ (reference sequence). The junction had 9 bases not matched to a gene; V was cut back by 4 bases and J by 0 bases. The CDR3 is 16 residues long. The CDR3 here is CASSSPTRGSSYEQYF. Written as DNA, the CDR3 is TGTGCCAGCAGCTCCCCGACTCGCGGGAGCTCCTACGAGCAGTACTTC.

For the CDR3, the DNA is TGTGCCAGCTCTGGGGTCGGGATCAATGAGCAGTTCTTC. Its translation is CASSGVGINEQFF. The chain is built from TRBV5-6 and TRBJ2-1, with D possibly matching TRBD2 (5 bases). Germline V gene lookup returns CDR1 SGHDT and CDR2 YYEEEE. The CDR3 has 13 residues. V was trimmed by 7 bases and J by 6 bases, leaving 14 bases between them.

This clonotype has more than one count but fewer than ten. The chain employs TRBV7-9 and TRBJ2-1, with D unresolved. The CDR3 has 16 residues. Looked up from germline, CDR1 is SEHNR and CDR2 is FQNEAQ (reference sequence). Trimming left V 1 base short and J 2 bases short, with 12 bases between. The CDR3 spells CASSLEGNGTYNEQFF. The CDR3 DNA reads TGTGCCAGCAGCTTAGAGGGTAACGGTACCTACAATGAGCAGTTCTTC.

This clonotype has just one count. The chain recombines TRBV9 with TRBJ1-4; the D gene is possibly TRBD1 (5 bases). V was shortened by 5 bases and J by 2 bases, with 13 bases between the two germline ends. This CDR3 has 15 residues. Germline V lookup: CDR1 SGDLS, CDR2 YYNGEE. The CDR3: CASSRGEGTNEKLFF. CDR3 nucleotide sequence: TGTGCCAGCAGTCGGGGAGAGGGGACTAATGAAAAACTGTTTTTT.

Points on this clonotype: Compared with germline, one end of the junction differs, possibly owing to a read error. The V gene is TRBV9, the J gene TRBJ2-2; D is possibly TRBD1 or TRBD2 (5 bases each). The CDR3 is 13 residues long. The V gene's germline CDR1 is SGDLS and CDR2 YYNGEE. The CDR3 nucleotides are TGTGCCAGCAGCGCCTTTGGGACCGGGGAGCGGTTTTTT. This sequence encodes CASSAFGTGERFF.

This clonotype has only one observation. The V gene is TRBV6-4, the J gene TRBJ1-6, with a tentative D call TRBD1 (5 bases). There are 15 residues in the CDR3. V lost 7 bases and J lost 0, with 10 bases in between. The germline CDR1 and CDR2 sequences are MRHNA and SNTAGT. Here the CDR3 DNA reads TGTGCCAGCAAGGCAGGGAGCTCCTATAATTCACCCCTCCACTTT. This sequence encodes CASKAGSSYNSPLHF.

This clonotype turned up a few times. One junction end does not reproduce the germline sequence, and a read error may be involved. The CDR3 DNA is TGCAGCGTCGACGGCCGGTTGTCCTACAATGGGCAGTTCTTC. The encoded protein is CSVDGRLSYNGQFF. V usage is TRBV29-1 and J usage is TRBJ2-1; D gene uncertain. This CDR3 has 14 amino acids. Germline V CDR1 and CDR2: SQVTM, ANQGSEA.

This clonotype showed up many times. V gene TRBV7-2 combines with J gene TRBJ2-5; TRBD1 agrees at 9 bases. The CDR3 runs to 15 residues. In germline, CDR1 is SGHTA, CDR2 FQGNSA. V shed 2 bases and J 2 bases; nucleotides not matched to a gene: 3. The CDR3 sequence is CASSLLGTGQETQYF. The CDR3 DNA reads TGTGCCAGCAGCTTACTCGGGACAGGGCAAGAGACCCAGTACTTC.

The chain is built from TRBV28 and TRBJ1-5; D is undetermined. V was cut by 8 bases and J by 11 bases, with 19 bases left in between. This CDR3 region has 13 residues. CDR1 MDHEN and CDR2 SYDVKM come from the germline V gene. CDR3 in amino acids: CASAGRPQRAQHF. The CDR3 DNA is TGTGCCAGCGCGGGTCGGCCCCAGCGGGCCCAGCATTTT.

The chain is built from TRBV7-2 and TRBJ2-1; maybe TRBD2 (6 bases). The CDR3 sequence is 16 residues long. Germline V gene sequence: CDR1 SGHTA, CDR2 FQGNSA. V lost 3 bases, J lost 6 bases, and 18 bases lay in between. CDR3 residues: CASSFIRDSMSNEQFF. In DNA, the CDR3 is TGTGCCAGCAGCTTTATACGGGACTCCATGTCCAATGAGCAGTTCTTC. Supplemented by reference TRBV7-2 and TRBJ2-1, the full variable domain reads GAGVSQSPSNKVTEKGKDVELRCDPISGHTALYWYRQSLGQGLEFLIYFQGNSAPDKSGLPSDRFSAERTGGSVSTLTIQRTQQEDSAVYLCASSFIRDSMSNEQFFGPGTRLTVL.

The genes are TRBV20-1 and TRBJ1-4, with TRBD1 identical over 8 bases. The germline CDR1 and CDR2 sequences are DFQATT and SNEGSKA (reference sequence). V shed 0 bases, J shed 5 bases, and the junction held 2 bases outside the gene matches. The CDR3 sequence is 14 residues long. The CDR3 bases are TGCAGTGCTAGAGAACAGGGGGAGAATGAAAAACTGTTTTTT. Its protein product is CSAREQGENEKLFF.

In its sample, this clonotype was seen a few times. The chain links TRBV7-2 to TRBJ2-7; D possibly corresponds to TRBD1 (6 bases). Trimming left V 5 bases short and J 2 bases short, with 16 bases between. CDR3 length: 15 residues. Germline assignment: CDR1 SGHTA and CDR2 FQGNSA. DNA for the CDR3: TGTGCCAGCAGCCCCGACAGGTTCTTCACCTACGAGCAGTACTTC. Its translation: CASSPDRFFTYEQYF.